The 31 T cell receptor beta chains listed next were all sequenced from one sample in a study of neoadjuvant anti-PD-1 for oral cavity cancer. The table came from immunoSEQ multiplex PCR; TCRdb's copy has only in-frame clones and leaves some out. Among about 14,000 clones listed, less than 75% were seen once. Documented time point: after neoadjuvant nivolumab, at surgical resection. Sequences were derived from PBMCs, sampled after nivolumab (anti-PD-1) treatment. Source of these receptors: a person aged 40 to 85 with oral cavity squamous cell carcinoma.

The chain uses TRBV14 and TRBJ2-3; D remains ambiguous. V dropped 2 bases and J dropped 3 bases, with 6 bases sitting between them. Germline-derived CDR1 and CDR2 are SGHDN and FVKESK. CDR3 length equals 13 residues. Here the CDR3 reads CASSQIGTDTQYF. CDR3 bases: TGTGCCAGCAGCCAAATCGGAACAGATACGCAGTATTTT. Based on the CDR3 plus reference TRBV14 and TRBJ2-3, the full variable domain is EAGVTQFPSHSVIEKGQTVTLRCDPISGHDNLYWYRRVMGKEIKFLLHFVKESKQDESGMPNNRFLAERTGGTYSTLKVQPAELEDSGVYFCASSQIGTDTQYFGPGTRLTVL.

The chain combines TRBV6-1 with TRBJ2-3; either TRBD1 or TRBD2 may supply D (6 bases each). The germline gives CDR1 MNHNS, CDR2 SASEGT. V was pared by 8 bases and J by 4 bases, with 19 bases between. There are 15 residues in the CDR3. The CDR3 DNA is TGTGCCAGCCCAGAAGCGGCCGGGGGCGCAGATACGCAGTATTTT. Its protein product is CASPEAAGGADTQYF.

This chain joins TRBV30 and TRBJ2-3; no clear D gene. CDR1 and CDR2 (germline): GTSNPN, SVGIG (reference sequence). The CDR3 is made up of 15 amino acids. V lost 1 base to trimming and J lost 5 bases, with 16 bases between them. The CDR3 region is CAWSGPSWARDTQYF. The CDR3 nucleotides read TGTGCCTGGAGTGGCCCTAGTTGGGCGAGAGATACGCAGTATTTT.

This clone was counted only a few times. For the CDR3, the DNA is TGTGCCACGTCGGGACTAGCGGTTGGCGGGGAGCTGTTTTTT. The encoded protein is CATSGLAVGGELFF. The J gene is TRBJ2-2, the V gene TRBV9; 11 nucleotides align to TRBD2. The CDR3 is 14 residues long. V shed 9 bases, J shed 7 bases, and the junction held 8 bases outside the gene matches. Germline loops: CDR1 SGDLS, CDR2 YYNGEE.

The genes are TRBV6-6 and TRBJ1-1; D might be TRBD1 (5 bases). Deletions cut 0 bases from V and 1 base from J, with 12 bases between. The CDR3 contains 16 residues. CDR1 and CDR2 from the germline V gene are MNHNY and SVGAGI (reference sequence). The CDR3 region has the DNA TGTGCCAGCAGTTACTCTATAGGGGCCAGGAACACTGAAGCTTTCTTT. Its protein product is CASSYSIGARNTEAFF.

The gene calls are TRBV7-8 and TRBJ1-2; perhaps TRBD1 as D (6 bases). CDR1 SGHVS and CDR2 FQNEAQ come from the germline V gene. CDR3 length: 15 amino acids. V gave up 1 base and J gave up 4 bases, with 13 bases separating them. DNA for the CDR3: TGTGCCAGCAGCTTAGAATCCAGGGGCCTCTATGGCTACACCTTC. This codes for CASSLESRGLYGYTF.

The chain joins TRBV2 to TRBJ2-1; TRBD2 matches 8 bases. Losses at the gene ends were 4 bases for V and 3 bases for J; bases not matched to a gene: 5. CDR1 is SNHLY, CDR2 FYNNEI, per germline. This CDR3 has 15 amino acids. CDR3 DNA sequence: TGTGCCAGCAGTGTTCGAGCGGGAGTCTACAATGAGCAGTTCTTC. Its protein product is CASSVRAGVYNEQFF. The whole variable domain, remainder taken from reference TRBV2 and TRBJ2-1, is EPEVTQTPSHQVTQMGQEVILRCVPISNHLYFYWYRQILGQKVEFLVSFYNNEISEKSEIFDDQFSVERPDGSNFTLKIRSTKLEDSAMYFCASSVRAGVYNEQFFGPGTRLTVL.

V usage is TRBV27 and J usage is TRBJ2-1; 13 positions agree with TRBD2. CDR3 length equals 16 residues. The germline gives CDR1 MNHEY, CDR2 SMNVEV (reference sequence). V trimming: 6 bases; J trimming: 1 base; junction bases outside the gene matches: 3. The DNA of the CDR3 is TGTGCCAGCAGGTCGACTAGCGGGGGGTCCTACAATGAGCAGTTCTTC. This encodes CASRSTSGGSYNEQFF.

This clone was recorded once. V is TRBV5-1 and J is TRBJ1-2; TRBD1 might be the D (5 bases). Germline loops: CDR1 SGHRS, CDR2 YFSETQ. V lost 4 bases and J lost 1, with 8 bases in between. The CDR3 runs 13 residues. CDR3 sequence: CASSPTDNYGYTF. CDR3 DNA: TGCGCCAGCAGCCCGACAGATAACTATGGCTACACCTTC. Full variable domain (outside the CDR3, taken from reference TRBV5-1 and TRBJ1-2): KAGVTQTPRYLIKTRGQQVTLSCSPISGHRSVSWYQQTPGQGLQFLFEYFSETQRNKGNFPGRFSGRQFSNSRSEMNVSTLELGDSALYLCASSPTDNYGYTFGSGTRLTVV.

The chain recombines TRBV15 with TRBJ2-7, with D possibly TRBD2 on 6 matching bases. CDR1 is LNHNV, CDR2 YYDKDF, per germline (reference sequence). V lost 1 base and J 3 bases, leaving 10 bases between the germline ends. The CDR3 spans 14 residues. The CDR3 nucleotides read TGTGCCACCAGCAGAGGTCGGGGAGGCTACGAGCAGTACTTC. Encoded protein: CATSRGRGGYEQYF.

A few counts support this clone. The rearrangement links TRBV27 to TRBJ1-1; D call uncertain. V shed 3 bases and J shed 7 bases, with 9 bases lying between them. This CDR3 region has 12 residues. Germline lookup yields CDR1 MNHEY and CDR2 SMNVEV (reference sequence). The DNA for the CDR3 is TGTGCCAGCAGTTTCTCTTTGGGTGAAGCTTTCTTT. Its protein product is CASSFSLGEAFF.

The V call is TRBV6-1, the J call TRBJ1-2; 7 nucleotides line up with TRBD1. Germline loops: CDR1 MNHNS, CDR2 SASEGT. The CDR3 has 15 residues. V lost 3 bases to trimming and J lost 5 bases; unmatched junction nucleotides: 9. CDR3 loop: CASSEATGVQYGYTF. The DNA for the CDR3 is TGTGCCAGCAGTGAGGCTACAGGGGTTCAGTATGGCTACACCTTC.

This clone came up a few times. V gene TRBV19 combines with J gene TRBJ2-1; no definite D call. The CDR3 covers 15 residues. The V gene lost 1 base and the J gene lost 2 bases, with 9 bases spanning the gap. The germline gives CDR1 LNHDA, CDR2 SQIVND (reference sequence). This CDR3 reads CASSIGGFPYNEQFF. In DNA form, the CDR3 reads TGTGCCAGTAGTATAGGAGGATTCCCCTACAATGAGCAGTTCTTC.

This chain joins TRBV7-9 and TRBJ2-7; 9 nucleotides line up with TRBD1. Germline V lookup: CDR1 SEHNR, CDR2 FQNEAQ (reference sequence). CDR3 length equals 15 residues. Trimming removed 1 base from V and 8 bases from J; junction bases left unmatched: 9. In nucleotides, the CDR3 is TGTGCCAGCAGCTTAGTCCAGCCGGGACAGGGTAAGCAGTACTTC. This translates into CASSLVQPGQGKQYF.

CDR3 residues: CASTNSPLYEQYF. CDR3 coding DNA: TGTGCCAGCACCAACAGTCCCCTCTACGAGCAGTACTTC. This chain uses TRBV7-9 with TRBJ2-7; D ambiguous. This CDR3 is built from 13 residues. Germline CDR1 reads SEHNR; CDR2 reads FQNEAQ (reference sequence). V lost 7 bases, J lost 3 bases, and 13 bases lay in between.

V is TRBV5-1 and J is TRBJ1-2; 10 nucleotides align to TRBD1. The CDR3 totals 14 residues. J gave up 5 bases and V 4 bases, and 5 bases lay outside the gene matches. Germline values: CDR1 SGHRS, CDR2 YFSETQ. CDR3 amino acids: CASSLGQGMYGYTF. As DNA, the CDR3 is TGCGCCAGCAGCCTGGGACAGGGGATGTATGGCTACACCTTC.

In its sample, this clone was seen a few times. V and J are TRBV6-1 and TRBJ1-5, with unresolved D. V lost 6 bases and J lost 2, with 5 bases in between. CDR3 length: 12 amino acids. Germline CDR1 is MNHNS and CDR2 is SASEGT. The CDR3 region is CASRRGNQPQHF. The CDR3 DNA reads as TGTGCCAGCAGGCGTGGCAATCAGCCCCAGCATTTT.

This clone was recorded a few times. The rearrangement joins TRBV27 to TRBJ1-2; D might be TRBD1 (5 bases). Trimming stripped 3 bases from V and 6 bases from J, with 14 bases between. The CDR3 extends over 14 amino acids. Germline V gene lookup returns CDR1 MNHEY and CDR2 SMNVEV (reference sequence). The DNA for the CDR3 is TGTGCCAGCAGTTTGGCGGCAGGGAGGAATGGCTACACCTTC. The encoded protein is CASSLAAGRNGYTF.

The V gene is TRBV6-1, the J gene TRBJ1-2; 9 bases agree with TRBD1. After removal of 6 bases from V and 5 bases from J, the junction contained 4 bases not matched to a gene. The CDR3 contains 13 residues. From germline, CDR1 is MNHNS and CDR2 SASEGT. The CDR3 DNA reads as TGTGCCAGCAGGGGGACAGGGAAGTATGGCTACACCTTC. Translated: CASRGTGKYGYTF.

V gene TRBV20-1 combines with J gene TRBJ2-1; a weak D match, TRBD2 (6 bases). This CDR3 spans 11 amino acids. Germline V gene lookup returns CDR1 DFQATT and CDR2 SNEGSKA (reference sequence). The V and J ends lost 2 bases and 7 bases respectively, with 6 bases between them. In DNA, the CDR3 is TGCAGTGCTAGACGGGGGAATGAGCAGTTCTTC. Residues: CSARRGNEQFF.

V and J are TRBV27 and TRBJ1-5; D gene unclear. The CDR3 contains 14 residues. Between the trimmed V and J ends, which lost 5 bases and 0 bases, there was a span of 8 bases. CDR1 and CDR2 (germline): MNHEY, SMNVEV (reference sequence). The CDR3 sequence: CASSPSNSNQPQHF. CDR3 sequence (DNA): TGTGCCAGCAGTCCTAGTAATAGCAATCAGCCCCAGCATTTT.

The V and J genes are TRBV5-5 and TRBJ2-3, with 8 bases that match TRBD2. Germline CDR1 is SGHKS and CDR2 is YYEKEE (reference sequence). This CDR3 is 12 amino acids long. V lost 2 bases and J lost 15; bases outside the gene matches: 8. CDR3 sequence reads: CASSFSGTSDYF. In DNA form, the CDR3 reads TGTGCCAGCAGCTTCTCCGGGACTAGTGATTATTTT.

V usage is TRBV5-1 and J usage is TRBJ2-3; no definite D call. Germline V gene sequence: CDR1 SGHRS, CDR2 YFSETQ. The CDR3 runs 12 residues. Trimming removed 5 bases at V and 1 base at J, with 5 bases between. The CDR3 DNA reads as TGCGCCAGCAGTACCGGCACAGATACGCAGTATTTT. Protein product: CASSTGTDTQYF.

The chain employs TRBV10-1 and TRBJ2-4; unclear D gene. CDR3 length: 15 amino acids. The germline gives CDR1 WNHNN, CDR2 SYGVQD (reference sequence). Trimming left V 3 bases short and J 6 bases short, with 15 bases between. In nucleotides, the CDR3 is TGCGCCAGCAGTGACAGACCGGCCCCATCAAACATTCAGTACTTC. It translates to CASSDRPAPSNIQYF.

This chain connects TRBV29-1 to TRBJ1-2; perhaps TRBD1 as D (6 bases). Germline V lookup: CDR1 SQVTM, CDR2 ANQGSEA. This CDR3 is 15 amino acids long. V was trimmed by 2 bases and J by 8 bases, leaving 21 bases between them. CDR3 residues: CSVEQYLGANYGYTF. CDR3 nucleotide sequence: TGCAGCGTTGAACAATATTTGGGGGCGAATTACGGCTACACCTTC.

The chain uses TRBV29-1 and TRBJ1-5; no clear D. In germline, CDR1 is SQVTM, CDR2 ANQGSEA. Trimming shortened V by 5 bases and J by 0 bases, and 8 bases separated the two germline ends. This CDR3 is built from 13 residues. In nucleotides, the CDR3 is TGCAGCGTTAGGGAGAATAGCAATCAGCCCCAGCATTTT. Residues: CSVRENSNQPQHF. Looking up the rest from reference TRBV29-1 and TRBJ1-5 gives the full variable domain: SAVISQKPSRDICQRGTSLTIQCQVDSQVTMMFWYRQQPGQSLTLIATANQGSEATYESGFVIDKFPISRPNLTFSTLTVSNMSPEDSSIYLCSVRENSNQPQHFGDGTRLSIL.

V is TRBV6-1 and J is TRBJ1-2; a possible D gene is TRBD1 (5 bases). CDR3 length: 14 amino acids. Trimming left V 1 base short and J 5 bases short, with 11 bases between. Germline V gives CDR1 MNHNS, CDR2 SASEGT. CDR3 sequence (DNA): TGTGCCAGCAGTGAAGGTGGGACCTCTTATGGCTACACCTTC. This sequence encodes CASSEGGTSYGYTF.

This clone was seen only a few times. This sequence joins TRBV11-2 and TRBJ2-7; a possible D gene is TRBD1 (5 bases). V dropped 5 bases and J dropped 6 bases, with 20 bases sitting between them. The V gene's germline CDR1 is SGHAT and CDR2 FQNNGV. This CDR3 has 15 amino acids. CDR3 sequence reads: CASSGLRQKVGEQYF. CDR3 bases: TGTGCCAGCAGCGGGCTAAGACAGAAGGTAGGCGAGCAGTACTTC.

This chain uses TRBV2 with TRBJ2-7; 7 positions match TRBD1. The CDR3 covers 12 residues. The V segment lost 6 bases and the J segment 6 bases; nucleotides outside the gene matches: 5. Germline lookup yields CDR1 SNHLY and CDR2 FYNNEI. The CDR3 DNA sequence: TGTGCCAGCAGCCAGACAGGGATCGAGCAGTACTTC. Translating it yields CASSQTGIEQYF.

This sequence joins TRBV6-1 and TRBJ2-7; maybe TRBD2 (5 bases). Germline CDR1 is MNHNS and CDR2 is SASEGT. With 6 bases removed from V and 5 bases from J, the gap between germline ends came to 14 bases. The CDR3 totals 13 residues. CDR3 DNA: TGTGCCAGCAGCGTCGGACTCGTCGACGAGCAGTACTTC. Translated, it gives CASSVGLVDEQYF.

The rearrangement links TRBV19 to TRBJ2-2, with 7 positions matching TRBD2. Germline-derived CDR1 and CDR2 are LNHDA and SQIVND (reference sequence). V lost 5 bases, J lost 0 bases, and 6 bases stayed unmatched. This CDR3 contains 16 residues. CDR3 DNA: TGTGCCAGTAGTCACACTAGCGCCCCGAACACCGGGGAGCTGTTTTTT. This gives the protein CASSHTSAPNTGELFF.